The next 11 T cell receptor beta chains were all read from a single sample in a study of molecular identifiers for immune sequencing clone quantification. TCRdb recomputed calls from the PCR reads with MiXCR, one row per CDR3 protein. The table records hundreds of thousands of distinct CDR3 sequences, 15% to 20% of them present only once. The sequencing input was naive CD8+ T cells from blood, with Jurkat cell RNA spiked in. Subset defined: FACS-sorted CD8+CD4-CCR7+CD45RA+ naive T cells. Receptor source: a human donor in good health. Some libraries in this study had Jurkat cell RNA spiked in.

This clonotype was counted ten times or more. The V call is TRBV7-9, the J call TRBJ1-5; D perhaps matches TRBD1 (6 bases). V gave up 5 bases and J gave up 6 bases, with 14 bases separating them. The CDR3 covers 14 residues. In germline, CDR1 is SEHNR, CDR2 FQNEAQ (reference sequence). The CDR3 spells CASSQGPGVQPQHF. The CDR3 nucleotides are TGTGCCAGCAGCCAGGGGCCGGGCGTTCAGCCCCAGCATTTT.

Points on this clonotype: Its ends do not fully match the called genes, so a read error is possible. The rearrangement joins TRBV27 to TRBJ2-7; perhaps TRBD1 as D (6 bases). CDR1 MNHEY and CDR2 SMNVEV come from the germline V gene (reference sequence). The CDR3 is made up of 12 amino acids. The CDR3 loop reads CAGSFPRGEQYF. Here the CDR3 DNA reads TGTGCCGGCAGTTTCCCCAGGGGCGAGCAGTACTTC.

This clonotype was counted many times. The chain couples TRBV6-6 to TRBJ2-2; 7 bases agree with TRBD1. Germline lookup yields CDR1 MNHNY and CDR2 SVGAGI (reference sequence). The CDR3 extends over 15 amino acids. The trim removed 4 bases at V and 6 bases at J, leaving 8 bases unmatched. CDR3 sequence reads: CASSSSGTAPGELFF. The CDR3 DNA reads as TGTGCCAGCAGTTCCTCCGGGACAGCTCCCGGGGAGCTGTTTTTT.

This clonotype was found a few times. The CDR3 DNA follows: TGTGCCAGCAGCTTCGGACTAGCCGGGGAGCTGTTTTTT. Residues: CASSFGLAGELFF. The chain combines TRBV7-7 with TRBJ2-2, with TRBD2 identical over 7 bases. CDR1 SSHAT and CDR2 FNYEAQ come from the germline V gene (reference sequence). There are 13 residues in the CDR3. Losses at the gene ends were 3 bases for V and 6 bases for J; bases not matched to a gene: 1.

As to this clonotype: This may arise from a read error, as a much more abundant clone is one base away. This sequence joins TRBV30 and TRBJ2-1; unclear D gene. This CDR3 contains 13 residues. Trimming cost V 0 bases and J 4 bases, with 7 bases left between them. In germline, CDR1 is GTSNPN, CDR2 SVGIG (reference sequence). CDR3 amino acids: CAWSVLVYNEQFF. The CDR3 bases are TGTGCCTGGAGTGTACTGGTTTACAATGAGCAGTTCTTC.

This clonotype was seen a handful of times. The rearrangement joins TRBV29-1 to TRBJ2-5; D perhaps matches TRBD2 (5 bases). The CDR3 sequence is 11 residues long. V lost 4 bases to trimming and J lost 7 bases, with 10 bases between them. Per the germline V gene, CDR1 is SQVTM and CDR2 is ANQGSEA. CDR3 DNA sequence: TGCAGCGTTGGGGCCGCGGGGACCCAGTACTTC. It translates to CSVGAAGTQYF.

This clonotype was found a few times. The chain has TRBV20-1 and TRBJ1-1; D is ambiguous. V lost 3 bases and J 1 base, leaving 6 bases between the germline ends. The CDR3 sequence is 12 residues long. Germline V gene data show CDR1 as DFQATT and CDR2 as SNEGSKA (reference sequence). The CDR3 sequence is CSASPENTEAFF. Here the CDR3 DNA reads TGCAGTGCTAGTCCTGAGAACACTGAAGCTTTCTTT.

This clonotype was recorded at least ten times. The rearrangement joins TRBV7-9 to TRBJ2-3, with TRBD2 matching 8 bases. This CDR3 is built from 17 residues. The V segment lost 8 bases and the J segment 3 bases; nucleotides outside the gene matches: 16. The V gene's germline CDR1 is SEHNR and CDR2 FQNEAQ (reference sequence). The CDR3 loop is CASGTTLTAGETDTQYF. The CDR3 bases are TGTGCCAGCGGCACCACACTCACAGCGGGGGAGACAGATACGCAGTATTTT.

The chain combines TRBV3-2 with TRBJ2-2; whether TRBD1, the table's D call, matches the DNA was not checked. TRBV3-2 is a listed pseudogene. CDR3 length: 15 residues. CDR3 amino acids: CASSQLDRGSGELFF. DNA of the CDR3: TGTGCCAGCAGCCAATTGGACAGGGGATCCGGGGAGCTGTTTTTT.

This chain links TRBV6-1 with TRBJ2-3; D perhaps matches TRBD1 (5 bases). Trimming took 4 bases from V and 0 from J, leaving 17 bases between them. This CDR3 has 17 residues. The germline V gene encodes CDR1 MNHNS and CDR2 SASEGT. In DNA, the CDR3 is TGTGCCAGCAGTGTTACGATAGGGGATACGAGCACAGATACGCAGTATTTT. Its translation is CASSVTIGDTSTDTQYF.

Regarding this clonotype: The junction departs from germline at one end; a sequencing error may be responsible. The chain's CDR3 is CASSLGTASYGQYF. The CDR3 coding sequence is TGCGCCAGCAGCCTTGGGACAGCCTCCTACGGGCAGTACTTC. J is TRBJ2-7 and V is TRBV4-1; the match to TRBD1 covers 7 bases. The CDR3 contains 14 residues. Germline CDR1 reads MGHRA; CDR2 reads YSYEKL.